This T cell receptor beta chain was found in a study of graft-versus-host responses after intestinal transplantation. The CDR3 is 13 residues long. Germline V CDR1 and CDR2: MNHNY, SVGAGI (reference sequence). The V end was cut by 2 bases, the J end by 6 bases, with 10 bases between. Assay used: immunoSEQ multiplex PCR; TCRdb lists only in-frame clones, some missing. Among some 13,000 clones listed, about 86% were seen once. The gene calls are TRBV6-6 and TRBJ1-2; D is unclear. The receptor was isolated from a human patient who received an intestinal transplant, so some T cells may come from the graft donor. Here the sequenced sample was PBMCs, taken approximately 120 days after transplant. CDR3 DNA: TGTGCCAGCAGTTACGGGCAGACCAATGGCTACACCTTC. Protein product: CASSYGQTNGYTF.